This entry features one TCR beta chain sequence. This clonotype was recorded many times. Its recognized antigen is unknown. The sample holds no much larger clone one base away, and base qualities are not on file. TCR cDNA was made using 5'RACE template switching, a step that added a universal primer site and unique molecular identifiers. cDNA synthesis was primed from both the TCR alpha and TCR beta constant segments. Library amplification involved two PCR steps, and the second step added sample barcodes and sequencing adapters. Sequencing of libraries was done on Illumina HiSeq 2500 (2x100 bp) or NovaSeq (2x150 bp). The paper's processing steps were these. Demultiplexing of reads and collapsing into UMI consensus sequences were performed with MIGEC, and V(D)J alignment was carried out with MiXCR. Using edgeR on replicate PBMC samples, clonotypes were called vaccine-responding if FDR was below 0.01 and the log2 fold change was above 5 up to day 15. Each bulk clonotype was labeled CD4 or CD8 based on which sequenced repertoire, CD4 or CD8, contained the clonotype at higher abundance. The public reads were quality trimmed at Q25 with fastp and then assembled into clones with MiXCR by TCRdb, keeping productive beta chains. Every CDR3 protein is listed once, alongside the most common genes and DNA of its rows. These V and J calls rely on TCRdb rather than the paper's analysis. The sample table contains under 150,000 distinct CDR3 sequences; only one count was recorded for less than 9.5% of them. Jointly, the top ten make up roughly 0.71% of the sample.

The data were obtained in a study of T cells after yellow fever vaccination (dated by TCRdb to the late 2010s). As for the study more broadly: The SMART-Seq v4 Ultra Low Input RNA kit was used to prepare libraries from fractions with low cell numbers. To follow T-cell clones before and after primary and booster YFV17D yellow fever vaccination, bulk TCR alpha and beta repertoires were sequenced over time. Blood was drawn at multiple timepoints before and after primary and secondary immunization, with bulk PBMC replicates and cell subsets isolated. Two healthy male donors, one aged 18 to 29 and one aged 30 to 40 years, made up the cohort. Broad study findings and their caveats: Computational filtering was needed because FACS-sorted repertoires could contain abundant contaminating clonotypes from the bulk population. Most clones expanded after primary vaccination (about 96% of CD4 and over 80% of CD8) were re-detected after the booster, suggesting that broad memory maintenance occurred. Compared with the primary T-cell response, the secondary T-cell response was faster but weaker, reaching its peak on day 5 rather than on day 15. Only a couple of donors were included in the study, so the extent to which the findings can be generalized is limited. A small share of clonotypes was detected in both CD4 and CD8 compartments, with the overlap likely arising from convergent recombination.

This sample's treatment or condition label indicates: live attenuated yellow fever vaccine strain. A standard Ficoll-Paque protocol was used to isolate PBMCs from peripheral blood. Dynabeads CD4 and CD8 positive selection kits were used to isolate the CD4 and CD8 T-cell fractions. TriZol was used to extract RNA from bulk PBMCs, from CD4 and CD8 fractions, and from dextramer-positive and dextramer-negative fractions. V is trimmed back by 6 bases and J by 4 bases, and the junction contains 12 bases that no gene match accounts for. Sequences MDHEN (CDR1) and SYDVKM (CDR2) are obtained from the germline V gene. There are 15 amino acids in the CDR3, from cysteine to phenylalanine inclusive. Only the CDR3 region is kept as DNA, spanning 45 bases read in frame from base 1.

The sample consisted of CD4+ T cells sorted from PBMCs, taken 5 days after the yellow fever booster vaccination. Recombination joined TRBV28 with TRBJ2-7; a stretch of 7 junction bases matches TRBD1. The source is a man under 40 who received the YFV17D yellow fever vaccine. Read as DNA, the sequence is TGTGCCAGCAGCTCACCCGACAGGGAGTTGTACGAGCAGTACTTC. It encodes CASSSPDRELYEQYF.